This T cell receptor beta chain comes out of a study of T cells in localized non-small cell lung cancer. Overall study results and limits: Blood T cell density predicted longer survival; adjacent-lung clonality, shorter. Heterogeneity stays possible, as sequencing covered only one tumor region.

Assay: immunoSEQ multiplex PCR; the TCRdb copy retains only in-frame clones and omits some. The sample records roughly 14,000 clones, 65% to 85% being singletons. Trimming left V 0 bases short and J 3 bases short, with 16 bases between. Germline assignment: CDR1 LGHNA and CDR2 YNFKEQ. The CDR3 length is 17 residues. This clone was seen just once. The antigen is unknown. Sequencing was performed on peripheral blood, taken before any cancer treatment. The sequence derives from a female donor over 55 with stage I squamous cell lung carcinoma. This rearrangement joins TRBV4-2 to TRBJ2-3; tentative D call: TRBD2 (6 bases). CDR3 loop: CASSQERETRSTDTQYF. CDR3 nucleotides: TGTGCCAGCAGCCAAGAGAGAGAGACTAGGAGTACAGATACGCAGTATTTT.